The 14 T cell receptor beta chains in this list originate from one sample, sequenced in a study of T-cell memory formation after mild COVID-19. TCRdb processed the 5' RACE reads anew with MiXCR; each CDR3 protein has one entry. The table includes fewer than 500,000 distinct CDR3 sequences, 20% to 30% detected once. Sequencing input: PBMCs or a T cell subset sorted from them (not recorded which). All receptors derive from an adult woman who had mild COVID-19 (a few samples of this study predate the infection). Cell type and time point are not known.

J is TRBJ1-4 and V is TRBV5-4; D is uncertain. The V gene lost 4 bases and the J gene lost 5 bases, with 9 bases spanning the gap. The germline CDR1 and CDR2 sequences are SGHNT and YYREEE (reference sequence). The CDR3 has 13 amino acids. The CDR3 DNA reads TGTGCCAGCAGCACGGAAGTGAATGAAAAACTGTTTTTT. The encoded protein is CASSTEVNEKLFF.

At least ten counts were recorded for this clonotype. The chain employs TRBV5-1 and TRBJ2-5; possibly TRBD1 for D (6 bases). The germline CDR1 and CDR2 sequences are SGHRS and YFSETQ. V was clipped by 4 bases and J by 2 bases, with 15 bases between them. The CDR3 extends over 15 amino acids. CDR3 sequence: CASSRSQGSQETQYF. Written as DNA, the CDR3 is TGCGCCAGCAGCCGGTCTCAGGGGTCTCAAGAGACCCAGTACTTC.

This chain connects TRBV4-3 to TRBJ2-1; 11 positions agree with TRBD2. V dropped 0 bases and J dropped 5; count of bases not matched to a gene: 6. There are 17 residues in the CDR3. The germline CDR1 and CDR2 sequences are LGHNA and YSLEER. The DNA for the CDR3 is TGCGCCAGCAGCCAAGATCGGCTAGCGGGAGGTAACAATGAGCAGTTCTTC. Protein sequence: CASSQDRLAGGNNEQFF.

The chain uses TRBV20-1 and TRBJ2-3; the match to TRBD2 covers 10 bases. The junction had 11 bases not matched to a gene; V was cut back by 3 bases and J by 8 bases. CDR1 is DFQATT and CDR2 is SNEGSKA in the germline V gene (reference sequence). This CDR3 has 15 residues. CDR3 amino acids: CSARSFLAGVGTQYF. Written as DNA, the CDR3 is TGCAGTGCTAGGAGTTTCCTAGCGGGAGTAGGTACGCAGTATTTT.

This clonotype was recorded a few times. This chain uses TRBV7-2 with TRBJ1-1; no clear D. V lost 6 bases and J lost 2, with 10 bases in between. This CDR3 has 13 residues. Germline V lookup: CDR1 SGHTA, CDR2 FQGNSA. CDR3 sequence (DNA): TGTGCCAGCAGTTCTCACCCAAACACTGAAGCTTTCTTT. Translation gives CASSSHPNTEAFF.

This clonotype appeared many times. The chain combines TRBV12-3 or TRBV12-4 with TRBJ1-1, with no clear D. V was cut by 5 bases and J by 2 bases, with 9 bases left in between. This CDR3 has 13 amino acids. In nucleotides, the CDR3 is TGTGCCAGCAGTCCTAGACGAAACACTGAAGCTTTCTTT. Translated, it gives CASSPRRNTEAFF.

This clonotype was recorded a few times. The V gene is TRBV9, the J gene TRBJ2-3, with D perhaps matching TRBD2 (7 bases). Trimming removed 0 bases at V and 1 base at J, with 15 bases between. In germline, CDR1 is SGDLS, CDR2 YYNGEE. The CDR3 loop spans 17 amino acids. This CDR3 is CASSVEEGGARTDTQYF. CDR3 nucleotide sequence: TGTGCCAGCAGCGTAGAGGAAGGGGGGGCCCGCACAGATACGCAGTATTTT.

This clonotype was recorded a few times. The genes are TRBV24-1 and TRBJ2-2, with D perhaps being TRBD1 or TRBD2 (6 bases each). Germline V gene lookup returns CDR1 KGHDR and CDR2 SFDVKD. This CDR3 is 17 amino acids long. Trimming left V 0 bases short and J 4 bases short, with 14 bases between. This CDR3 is CATSDLGGTQVTGELFF. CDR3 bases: TGTGCCACCAGTGATTTGGGCGGGACACAAGTCACCGGGGAGCTGTTTTTT.

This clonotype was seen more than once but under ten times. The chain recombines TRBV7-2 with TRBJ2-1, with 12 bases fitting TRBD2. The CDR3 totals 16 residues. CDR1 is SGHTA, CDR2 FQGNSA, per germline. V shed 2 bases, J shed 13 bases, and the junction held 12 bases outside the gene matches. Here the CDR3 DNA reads TGTGCCAGCAGCTTACAGGGGACTAGCGGGTCACAACGCCAGTTCTTC. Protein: CASSLQGTSGSQRQFF. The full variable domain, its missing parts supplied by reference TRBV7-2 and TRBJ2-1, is GAGVSQSPSNKVTEKGKDVELRCDPISGHTALYWYRQSLGQGLEFLIYFQGNSAPDKSGLPSDRFSAERTGGSVSTLTIQRTQQEDSAVYLCASSLQGTSGSQRQFFGPGTRLTVL.

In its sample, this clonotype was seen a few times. CDR3 DNA sequence: TGTGCCAGCAACCAAGAGCCAGGGCTCGGCGGGGAGCTGTTTTTT. This codes for CASNQEPGLGGELFF. V and J are TRBV12-3 or TRBV12-4 and TRBJ2-2; possible D gene TRBD1, 5 bases. The CDR3 is made up of 15 amino acids. The ends were cut back, 7 bases at V and 7 bases at J, with 19 bases in the middle.

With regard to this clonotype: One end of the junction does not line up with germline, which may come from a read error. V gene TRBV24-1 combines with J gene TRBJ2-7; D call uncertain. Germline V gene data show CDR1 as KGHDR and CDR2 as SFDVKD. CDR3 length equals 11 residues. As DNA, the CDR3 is TGTGCCACCAGTGATTTATTGTGTGACAACTTC. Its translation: CATSDLLCDNF.

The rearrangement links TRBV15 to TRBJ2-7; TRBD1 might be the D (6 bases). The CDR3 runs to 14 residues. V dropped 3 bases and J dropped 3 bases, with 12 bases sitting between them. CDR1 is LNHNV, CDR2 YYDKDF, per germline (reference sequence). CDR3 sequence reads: CATSSVGAGYEQYF. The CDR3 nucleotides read TGTGCCACCAGCAGTGTGGGGGCAGGCTACGAGCAGTACTTC.

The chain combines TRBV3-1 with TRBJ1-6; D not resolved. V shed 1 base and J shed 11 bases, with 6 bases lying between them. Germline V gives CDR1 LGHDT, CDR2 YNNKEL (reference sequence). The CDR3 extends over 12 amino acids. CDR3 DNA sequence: TGTGCCAGCAGCCAAGGACCGGCACCCCTCCACTTT. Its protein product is CASSQGPAPLHF. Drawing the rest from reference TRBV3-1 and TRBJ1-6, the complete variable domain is DTAVSQTPKYLVTQMGNDKSIKCEQNLGHDTMYWYKQDSKKFLKIMFSYNNKELIINETVPNRFSPKSPDKAHLNLHINSLELGDSAVYFCASSQGPAPLHFGNGTRLTVT.

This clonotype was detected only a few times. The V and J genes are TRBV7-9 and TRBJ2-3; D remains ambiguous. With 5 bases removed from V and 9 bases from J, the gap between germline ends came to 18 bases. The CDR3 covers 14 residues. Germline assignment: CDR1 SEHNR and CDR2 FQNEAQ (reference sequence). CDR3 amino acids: CASSAPVGGTTQYF. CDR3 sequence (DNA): TGTGCCAGCAGCGCCCCTGTCGGCGGAACGACGCAGTATTTT.